These 18 T cell receptor beta chains originate from one sample sequenced in a study of vaccination effects on CD4 cells after COVID-19. CD4+ T cells specific for antigen were expanded with viral peptide pools by the ViraFEST assay before sequencing. Having been cultured for less than 12 days, the cells underwent CD4+ T cell isolation. Vaccinated recipients, who were negative for nucleocapsid antibodies, had no history of SARS-CoV-2 infection. Produced via immunoSEQ multiplex PCR; TCRdb's table is partial and in-frame only. The sample has just over 20,000 clones, around 70% seen once. The antigens of these receptors remain unknown. The source was CD4+ T cells from PBMCs cultured with HCoV-NL63 spike peptides, collected before COVID-19 vaccination. The receptor set was obtained from a human donor who received a COVID-19 vaccine.

The chain carries TRBV2 and TRBJ2-5; the D is unclear. The V gene lost 5 bases and the J gene lost 3 bases, with 10 bases spanning the gap. The CDR3 contains 13 residues. The germline V gene encodes CDR1 SNHLY and CDR2 FYNNEI. CDR3 residues: CASSHLTEETQYF. The CDR3 coding sequence is TGTGCCAGCAGTCACCTAACCGAAGAGACCCAGTACTTC.

The chain is built from TRBV6-2 or TRBV6-3 and TRBJ2-1, with D possibly being TRBD1 or TRBD2 (5 bases each). The CDR3 extends over 15 amino acids. CDR1 and CDR2 from the germline V gene are MNHEY and SVGEGT. The V gene lost 5 bases and the J gene lost 3 bases, with 14 bases spanning the gap. The CDR3, as DNA: TGTGCCAGCAGTACGGGACGGACGATCTACAATGAGCAGTTCTTC. This gives the protein CASSTGRTIYNEQFF.

This chain uses TRBV5-1 with TRBJ2-7, with D possibly matching TRBD2 (7 bases). The germline gives CDR1 SGHRS, CDR2 YFSETQ. Trimming took off 0 bases at V and 6 bases at J, with 16 bases between the two ends. The CDR3 is 15 residues long. CDR3 protein: CASSLVGGEGGEQYF. CDR3 nucleotide sequence: TGCGCCAGCAGCTTGGTTGGTGGGGAGGGGGGCGAGCAGTACTTC.

The chain couples TRBV11-2 to TRBJ2-7, with 11 nucleotides matching TRBD1. The CDR3 consists of 17 residues. CDR1 is SGHAT and CDR2 is FQNNGV in the germline V gene. V dropped 4 bases and J dropped 5; count of bases not matched to a gene: 13. CDR3 in DNA: TGTGCCAGCAGCTCAATTAAGAAGGGACAGGGGGTAGACGAGCAGTACTTC. Translation gives CASSSIKKGQGVDEQYF.

In this sample, this clone turned up a few times. The chain is built from TRBV7-2 and TRBJ2-7, with 8 bases matching TRBD1. V was clipped by 5 bases and J by 5 bases; unmatched bases: 5. This CDR3 is built from 13 residues. Germline CDR1 reads SGHTA; CDR2 reads FQGNSA. CDR3 in DNA: TGTGCCAGCAGCACCGGACAGGGCCACGAGCAGTACTTC. This translates into CASSTGQGHEQYF.

This clone was picked up a small number of times. Germline and junction disagree at one end, which may indicate a read error. The V and J genes are TRBV7-7 and TRBJ2-1; D possibly corresponds to TRBD2 (6 bases). CDR1 SSHAT and CDR2 FNYEAQ come from the germline V gene (reference sequence). The CDR3 consists of 16 residues. The CDR3 protein is CASSPGRTITYNEQFF. The DNA of the CDR3 is TGTGCTAGCAGCCCCGGACGGACTATTACCTACAATGAGCAGTTCTTC. Filled out from reference TRBV7-7 and TRBJ2-1, the complete variable domain reads GAGVSQSPRYKVTKRGQDVTLRCDPISSHATLYWYQQALGQGPEFLTYFNYEAQPDKSGLPSDRFSAERPEGSISTLTIQRTEQRDSAMYRCASSPGRTITYNEQFFGPGTRLTVL.

The chain has TRBV5-1 and TRBJ1-2; D gene ambiguous. The CDR3 is made up of 14 amino acids. CDR1 and CDR2 from the germline V gene are SGHRS and YFSETQ. Trimming took 7 bases from V and 1 from J, leaving 14 bases between them. The CDR3 DNA sequence: TGCGCCAGCGCAACGACTGACGGTAACTATGGCTACACCTTC. This gives the protein CASATTDGNYGYTF.

In this sample, this clone turned up once. This chain uses TRBV19 with TRBJ1-5, with 12 positions matching TRBD1. With 3 bases clipped from V and 6 bases from J, the junction kept 9 bases outside the gene matches. This CDR3 has 17 amino acids. CDR1 is LNHDA and CDR2 is SQIVND in the germline V gene (reference sequence). Written as DNA, the CDR3 is TGTGCCAGTAGTATGGGGGGACAGGGGGCCCCTAGTCAGCCCCAGCATTTT. Amino acids: CASSMGGQGAPSQPQHF.

The CDR3: CASSYNRGQYNEQFF. CDR3 coding DNA: TGTGCCAGCAGCTACAACAGGGGGCAGTACAATGAGCAGTTCTTC. The chain carries TRBV7-9 and TRBJ2-1; the match to TRBD1 covers 9 bases. The J segment lost 4 bases and the V segment lost 4 bases, leaving 5 bases of the junction unmatched. The CDR3 extends over 15 amino acids. The germline V gene has CDR1 SEHNR and CDR2 FQNEAQ (reference sequence).

The rearrangement uses TRBV12-5 and TRBJ2-7, with D perhaps matching TRBD1 or TRBD2 (5 bases each). V dropped 5 bases and J dropped 1 base, with 12 bases sitting between them. The V gene's germline CDR1 is LGHNT and CDR2 FRNRAP. The CDR3 has 14 amino acids. In DNA, the CDR3 is TGTGCTAGTGGTCTGGGACGCAAATCCTACGAGCAGTACTTC. It encodes CASGLGRKSYEQYF.

This sequence joins TRBV19 and TRBJ1-4, with no clear D. Deletions cut 9 bases from V and 6 bases from J, with 23 bases between. In germline, CDR1 is LNHDA, CDR2 SQIVND (reference sequence). The CDR3 spans 16 residues. CDR3 sequence reads: CASPSRGLKCDEKLFF. The CDR3 DNA reads TGTGCCAGCCCAAGCAGAGGCCTCAAATGTGATGAAAAACTGTTTTTT.

The chain employs TRBV19 and TRBJ1-2; D might be TRBD1 (6 bases). Germline-derived CDR1 and CDR2 are LNHDA and SQIVND (reference sequence). The CDR3 sequence is 13 residues long. Between the trimmed V and J ends, which lost 7 bases and 4 bases, there was a span of 13 bases. The CDR3 region has the DNA TGTGCCAGTACCTGGGACACCCTCTATGGCTACACCTTC. This codes for CASTWDTLYGYTF. Supplemented by reference TRBV19 and TRBJ1-2, the full variable domain reads DGGITQSPKYLFRKEGQNVTLSCEQNLNHDAMYWYRQDPGQGLRLIYYSQIVNDFQKGDIAEGYSVSREKKESFPLTVTSAQKNPTAFYLCASTWDTLYGYTFGSGTRLTVV.

This sequence joins TRBV29-1 and TRBJ1-2; D might be TRBD1 (5 bases). Germline loops: CDR1 SQVTM, CDR2 ANQGSEA. V lost 4 bases and J lost 8, with 11 bases in between. The CDR3 length is 11 residues. CDR3 DNA: TGCAGCGTTGGGTTCAGGGCCGGCTACACCTTC. Residues: CSVGFRAGYTF. Together with reference TRBV29-1 and TRBJ1-2, the CDR3 gives the full variable domain: SAVISQKPSRDICQRGTSLTIQCQVDSQVTMMFWYRQQPGQSLTLIATANQGSEATYESGFVIDKFPISRPNLTFSTLTVSNMSPEDSSIYLCSVGFRAGYTFGSGTRLTVV.

CDR3 sequence: CASRISGSLYGELFF. The CDR3 nucleotides are TGTGCCAGCAGAATTTCAGGGTCCCTGTACGGGGAGCTGTTTTTT. The chain employs TRBV2 and TRBJ2-2, with D possibly matching TRBD1 (5 bases). Trimming shortened V by 6 bases and J by 7 bases, and 18 bases separated the two germline ends. Germline lookup yields CDR1 SNHLY and CDR2 FYNNEI. The CDR3 is made up of 15 amino acids. The whole variable domain, remainder taken from reference TRBV2 and TRBJ2-2, is EPEVTQTPSHQVTQMGQEVILRCVPISNHLYFYWYRQILGQKVEFLVSFYNNEISEKSEIFDDQFSVERPDGSNFTLKIRSTKLEDSAMYFCASRISGSLYGELFFGEGSRLTVL.

This clone was counted only a few times. The chain joins TRBV7-8 to TRBJ1-5, with 9 nucleotides matching TRBD1. Germline V lookup: CDR1 SGHVS, CDR2 FQNEAQ. Germline trimming cut 5 bases from V and 1 base from J; bases unmatched to any gene: 0. The CDR3 has 14 amino acids. CDR3 in DNA: TGTGCCAGCAGCGGGACAGGGAGCAATCAGCCCCAGCATTTT. Translating gives CASSGTGSNQPQHF.

V usage is TRBV7-9 and J usage is TRBJ2-4; TRBD2 might be the D (6 bases). Per germline, CDR1 SEHNR and CDR2 FQNEAQ (reference sequence). CDR3 size: 18 residues. Deletions cut 0 bases from V and 6 bases from J, with 21 bases between. In nucleotides, the CDR3 is TGTGCCAGCAGCTTAGCGCCACGATCCGGGACTCTAGTAAACATTCAGTACTTC. Translation gives CASSLAPRSGTLVNIQYF.

The chain joins TRBV18 to TRBJ2-2, with D uncertain. The CDR3 spans 17 residues. CDR1 KGHSH and CDR2 LQKENI come from the germline V gene. Trimming left V 0 bases short and J 0 bases short, with 11 bases between. CDR3 amino acids: CASSPPVGSPNTGELFF. CDR3 sequence (DNA): TGTGCCAGCTCACCACCAGTGGGGTCCCCGAACACCGGGGAGCTGTTTTTT.

V is TRBV6-5 and J is TRBJ2-1; possible D gene TRBD1, 5 bases. Trimming took 4 bases from V and 5 from J, leaving 9 bases between them. There are 13 residues in the CDR3. The V gene's germline CDR1 is MNHEY and CDR2 SVGAGI. CDR3 in DNA: TGTGCCAGCAGTTCGGTAGGGGACAATGAGCAGTTCTTC. It translates to CASSSVGDNEQFF.